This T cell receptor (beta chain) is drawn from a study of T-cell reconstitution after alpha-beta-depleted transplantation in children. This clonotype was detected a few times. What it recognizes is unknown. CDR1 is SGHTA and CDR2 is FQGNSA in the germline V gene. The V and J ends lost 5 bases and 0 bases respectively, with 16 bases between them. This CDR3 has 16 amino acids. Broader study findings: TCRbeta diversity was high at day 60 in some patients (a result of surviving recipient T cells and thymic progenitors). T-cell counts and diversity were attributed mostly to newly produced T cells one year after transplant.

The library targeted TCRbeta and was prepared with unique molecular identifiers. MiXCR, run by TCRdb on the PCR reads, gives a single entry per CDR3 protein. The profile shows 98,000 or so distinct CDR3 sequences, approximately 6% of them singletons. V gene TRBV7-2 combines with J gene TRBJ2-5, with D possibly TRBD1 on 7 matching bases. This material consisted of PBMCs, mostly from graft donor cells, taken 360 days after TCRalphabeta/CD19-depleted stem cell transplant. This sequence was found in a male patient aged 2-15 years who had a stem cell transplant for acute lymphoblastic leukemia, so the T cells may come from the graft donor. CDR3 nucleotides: TGTGCCAGCAGCCAATGGAGGGGGCTGGACCAAGAGACCCAGTACTTC. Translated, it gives CASSQWRGLDQETQYF. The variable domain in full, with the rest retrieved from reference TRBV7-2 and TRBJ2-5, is GAGVSQSPSNKVTEKGKDVELRCDPISGHTALYWYRQSLGQGLEFLIYFQGNSAPDKSGLPSDRFSAERTGGSVSTLTIQRTQQEDSAVYLCASSQWRGLDQETQYFGPGTRLLVL.